This T cell receptor beta chain was captured by sequencing in a study of OX40 agonist ivuxolimab in advanced cancers. Repertoires were generated with immunoSEQ multiplex PCR, while TCRdb's copy carries only in-frame clones and drops some. The profile shows tens of thousands of clones, about 70% of them singletons. Study-level points and caveats: It was also the case that some nonresponders had low normalized T-cell clonal expansion.

The CDR3 covers 14 residues. V was clipped by 5 bases and J by 9 bases, with 14 bases between them. The germline gives CDR1 MNHEY, CDR2 SMNVEV (reference sequence). Comment on this clone: Its antigen remains unidentified.

This TCR came from an adult with an advanced solid tumor such as melanoma, head and neck, liver or kidney cancer. The sample consisted of CD4+ or CD8+ T cells sorted from blood, taken in a trial of the OX40 agonist ivuxolimab. The chain employs TRBV27 and TRBJ1-6; D perhaps matches TRBD1 (6 bases). CDR3 bases: TGTGCCAGCAGTGTTGGCCAGGGGACTTCACCCCTCCACTTT. Its protein product is CASSVGQGTSPLHF.